Presented here are 29 T cell receptor beta chains from one specimen sequenced in a study of CD8+ T cells in alopecia areata. RNA was isolated and reverse transcribed to cDNA, the sequencing template. Profiled with immunoSEQ multiplex PCR; TCRdb holds only in-frame clones, not every one. The repertoire consists of about 130,000 clones, with approximately 48% occurring once and the leading ten covering approximately 18%. The material was CD8+ T cells sorted from blood, obtained at week 0. The receptor set was obtained from a human donor with alopecia areata.

The rearrangement links TRBV7-9 to TRBJ2-1; D unresolved. Trimming took off 1 base at V and 9 bases at J, with 10 bases between the two ends. The CDR3 has 13 residues. Germline CDR1 reads SEHNR; CDR2 reads FQNEAQ (reference sequence). The CDR3 spells CASSLDPGVEQFF. The CDR3 DNA follows: TGTGCCAGCAGCTTAGATCCGGGTGTTGAGCAGTTCTTC. The variable domain in full, with the rest retrieved from reference TRBV7-9 and TRBJ2-1, is DTGVSQNPRHKITKRGQNVTFRCDPISEHNRLYWYRQTLGQGPEFLTYFQNEAQLEKSRLLSDRFSAERPKGSFSTLEIQRTEQGDSAMYLCASSLDPGVEQFFGPGTRLTVL.

V is TRBV9 and J is TRBJ2-2; 10 bases align to TRBD2. The germline CDR1 and CDR2 sequences are SGDLS and YYNGEE. The junction had 4 bases not matched to a gene; V was cut back by 1 base and J by 7 bases. The CDR3 totals 15 residues. CDR3 nucleotides: TGTGCCAGCAGCGTAACTAGCGGGGTCGGCGGGGAGCTGTTTTTT. Translated, it gives CASSVTSGVGGELFF.

The V call is TRBV5-4, the J call TRBJ2-5; no firm D call. The CDR3 length is 17 residues. Trimming stripped 5 bases from V and 3 bases from J, with 23 bases between. Germline V gene lookup returns CDR1 SGHNT and CDR2 YYREEE (reference sequence). In nucleotides, the CDR3 is TGTGCCAGCAGTCCTCCGACCTCTCAGGTGGAGAAAGAGACCCAGTACTTC. Protein sequence: CASSPPTSQVEKETQYF.

This clone was seen a few times. This chain connects TRBV5-1 to TRBJ2-5; TRBD1 aligns across 12 bases. Trimming at V came to 0 bases and at J to 1 base, leaving 1 base not matched to a gene. The CDR3 contains 16 residues. CDR1 SGHRS and CDR2 YFSETQ come from the germline V gene. This chain's CDR3 is CASSLGDRGLQETQYF. CDR3 bases: TGCGCCAGCAGCTTGGGGGACAGGGGGCTCCAAGAGACCCAGTACTTC.

The chain joins TRBV4-1 to TRBJ1-1, with D unclear. CDR3 length: 12 amino acids. Trimming cost V 3 bases and J 5 bases, with 7 bases left between them. The V gene's germline CDR1 is MGHRA and CDR2 YSYEKL. CDR3 residues: CASSHRATEAFF. The CDR3 nucleotides are TGCGCCAGCAGCCACCGGGCTACTGAAGCTTTCTTT.

This clone appeared once. The CDR3 DNA reads as TGTGCCAGCAGCTCTTATTCGCGGACAGAGGAAACCTACGAGCAGTACTTC. Its translation: CASSSYSRTEETYEQYF. The chain uses TRBV13 and TRBJ2-7; tentatively, D is TRBD1 (6 bases). The CDR3 has 17 residues. Germline V gene sequence: CDR1 PRHDT, CDR2 FYEKMQ (reference sequence). Trimming left V 4 bases short and J 2 bases short, with 21 bases between.

The chain combines TRBV6-5 with TRBJ1-6, with 7 bases matching TRBD1. The CDR3 extends over 14 amino acids. V lost 4 bases and J lost 5; bases outside the gene matches: 2. Per the germline V gene, CDR1 is MNHEY and CDR2 is SVGAGI. The CDR3 region has the DNA TGTGCCAGCAGTTTCGGGACAGATAATTCACCCCTCCACTTT. It specifies CASSFGTDNSPLHF.

V usage is TRBV5-6 and J usage is TRBJ2-7; D is unresolved. V was shortened by 2 bases and J by 3 bases, with 12 bases between the two germline ends. There are 14 residues in the CDR3. Germline V gives CDR1 SGHDT, CDR2 YYEEEE. The CDR3 protein is CASSLGAAGYEQYF. CDR3 coding DNA: TGTGCCAGCAGCTTAGGTGCGGCCGGCTACGAGCAGTACTTC.

This sequence joins TRBV5-1 and TRBJ2-5; D remains unclear. The CDR3 sequence is 13 residues long. The V end was cut by 3 bases, the J end by 7 bases, with 13 bases between. CDR1 and CDR2 from the germline V gene are SGHRS and YFSETQ. The CDR3 loop reads CASSSLESSTQYF. The CDR3 DNA reads as TGCGCCAGCAGCTCCCTTGAATCGTCGACCCAGTACTTC.

The sample holds a few counts of this clone. The chain recombines TRBV23-1 with TRBJ1-2, with D unclear. TRBV23-1 is an ORF, with its function uncertain. Trimming cost V 4 bases and J 4 bases, with 13 bases left between them. This CDR3 region has 14 residues. The chain's CDR3 is CASSLRTPSYGYTF. Written as DNA, the CDR3 is TGCGCCAGCAGTCTACGGACGCCTTCCTATGGCTACACCTTC.

The chain links TRBV29-1 to TRBJ2-3; 11 bases fit TRBD1. Germline CDR1 is SQVTM and CDR2 is ANQGSEA. The length of the CDR3 is 17 residues. After removal of 2 bases from V and 3 bases from J, the junction contained 10 bases not matched to a gene. The CDR3 region is CSVEIPGQGDGTDTQYF. As DNA, the CDR3 is TGCAGCGTTGAAATACCGGGACAGGGGGATGGAACAGATACGCAGTATTTT.

This sequence joins TRBV5-1 and TRBJ2-7; D is unclear. The V gene lost 1 base and the J gene lost 3 bases, with 14 bases spanning the gap. Germline-derived CDR1 and CDR2 are SGHRS and YFSETQ. The CDR3 extends over 15 amino acids. CDR3 DNA sequence: TGCGCCAGCAGCTTGATCCAGGCCAGTAACTACGAGCAGTACTTC. Protein: CASSLIQASNYEQYF.

Regarding this clone: An end of the junction does not agree with germline; a read error may underlie this. In nucleotides, the CDR3 is TGTGCCTGGAGTGGGGGGACAGCACACCCAGCCCACTTC. This codes for CAWSGGTAHPAHF. The V call is TRBV30, the J call TRBJ1-2, with 7 bases that match TRBD1. Germline values: CDR1 GTSNPN, CDR2 SVGIG (reference sequence). The CDR3 totals 13 residues. The full variable domain, completed using reference TRBV30 and TRBJ1-2, is SQTIHQWPATLVQPVGSPLSLECTVEGTSNPNLYWYRQAAGRGLQLLFYSVGIGQISSEVPQNLSASRPQDRQFILSSKKLLLSDSGFYLCAWSGGTAHPAHFGSGTRLTVV.

This clone was counted between two and nine times. V usage is TRBV15 and J usage is TRBJ2-2; 8 bases agree with TRBD1. The trim removed 3 bases at V and 4 bases at J, leaving 16 bases unmatched. The germline V gene has CDR1 LNHNV and CDR2 YYDKDF (reference sequence). The CDR3 is 19 amino acids. Here the CDR3 DNA reads TGTGCCACCAGCAGGCCCTACGCGGGACAGGATGGGGTCACCGGGGAGCTGTTTTTT. As protein: CATSRPYAGQDGVTGELFF.

The chain has TRBV13 and TRBJ2-7; D perhaps matches TRBD2 (6 bases). The CDR3 has 14 amino acids. The germline gives CDR1 PRHDT, CDR2 FYEKMQ (reference sequence). Trimming removed 4 bases at V and 6 bases at J, with 16 bases between. For the CDR3, the DNA is TGTGCCAGCAGCTCACGGGACTTCGAGGCCGAGCAGTACTTC. It is translated as CASSSRDFEAEQYF.

The chain recombines TRBV9 with TRBJ2-1; D perhaps matches TRBD1 (6 bases). Germline-derived CDR1 and CDR2 are SGDLS and YYNGEE. V lost 3 bases to trimming and J lost 5 bases, with 21 bases between them. The length of the CDR3 is 17 residues. Written as DNA, the CDR3 is TGTGCCAGCAGCGGTGACACAGGGCGAAAAGGACACAATGAGCAGTTCTTC. It codes for CASSGDTGRKGHNEQFF.

The J gene is TRBJ2-1, the V gene TRBV15; the match to TRBD2 covers 7 bases. The V gene end was trimmed by 1 base and the J gene end by 3 bases; junction bases not matched to a gene: 3. The V gene's germline CDR1 is LNHNV and CDR2 YYDKDF (reference sequence). The CDR3 extends over 15 amino acids. CDR3 DNA: TGTGCCACCAGCAGAGGGGAGGGTCTCTACAATGAGCAGTTCTTC. The encoded protein is CATSRGEGLYNEQFF.

The CDR3 DNA sequence: TGCGCCAGCATCGGGGGCCCCTACGAGCAGTACTTC. Its protein product is CASIGGPYEQYF. The chain joins TRBV23-1 to TRBJ2-7, with D perhaps matching TRBD1 or TRBD2 (6 bases each). TRBV23-1 belongs to the ORF category, with a function that is uncertain. The CDR3 length is 12 residues. The V and J ends lost 7 bases and 2 bases respectively, with 9 bases between them.

The sample holds a few counts of this clone. The V gene is TRBV29-1, the J gene TRBJ2-2, with a tentative D call TRBD2 (7 bases). The V and J ends lost 2 bases and 1 base respectively, with 14 bases between them. Germline CDR1 SQVTM, CDR2 ANQGSEA. CDR3 length: 16 amino acids. CDR3 in amino acids: CSVETRGAGNTGELFF. DNA of the CDR3: TGCAGCGTTGAAACCCGGGGGGCAGGGAACACCGGGGAGCTGTTTTTT.

This clone has only a few counts. The chain links TRBV27 to TRBJ1-1; 8 positions match TRBD1. CDR1 is MNHEY and CDR2 is SMNVEV in the germline V gene (reference sequence). This CDR3 is 16 amino acids long. V dropped 2 bases and J dropped 4; count of bases not matched to a gene: 9. The CDR3 loop is CASSLVPGQGATEAFF. The CDR3, as DNA: TGTGCCAGCAGTTTAGTCCCCGGACAGGGTGCCACTGAAGCTTTCTTT.

V is TRBV5-6 and J is TRBJ1-1, with D tentatively TRBD1 (6 bases). V was shortened by 4 bases and J by 5 bases, with 12 bases between the two germline ends. Per germline, CDR1 SGHDT and CDR2 YYEEEE. CDR3 length: 13 residues. This CDR3 is CASSQQGRTEAFF. For the CDR3, the DNA is TGTGCCAGCAGCCAGCAGGGGAGGACTGAAGCTTTCTTT.

The V gene is TRBV11-2, the J gene TRBJ2-2; 11 bases match TRBD2. This CDR3 spans 18 amino acids. Trimming at V came to 9 bases and at J to 7 bases, leaving 19 bases not matched to a gene. Looked up from germline, CDR1 is SGHAT and CDR2 is FQNNGV. The CDR3 DNA reads as TGTGCCAGTAGCCGGGACGGCCTAGCGGGGGGTGTGTTCGGGGAGCTGTTTTTT. It specifies CASSRDGLAGGVFGELFF.

The CDR3 spells CASSVGTSGNNEQFF. The CDR3 coding sequence is TGTGCCAGCAGCGTTGGGACTAGCGGCAACAATGAGCAGTTCTTC. This rearrangement joins TRBV9 to TRBJ2-1; TRBD2 matches 11 bases. This CDR3 region has 15 residues. CDR1 is SGDLS, CDR2 YYNGEE, per germline. V gave up 2 bases and J gave up 5 bases; unmatched junction bases: 3.

This clone showed up just once. The chain combines TRBV5-6 with TRBJ2-6; possibly TRBD1 or TRBD2 for D (5 bases each). CDR1 and CDR2 (germline): SGHDT, YYEEEE. The CDR3 runs 15 residues. Trimming stripped 4 bases from V and 1 base from J, with 9 bases between. The CDR3 here is CASSHWGSGANVLTF. The CDR3 nucleotides read TGTGCCAGCAGCCACTGGGGGTCTGGGGCCAACGTCCTGACTTTC.

This clone was observed a handful of times. J is TRBJ1-1 and V is TRBV25-1; maybe TRBD1 (5 bases). This CDR3 comprises 13 residues. Germline-derived CDR1 and CDR2 are MGHDK and SYGVNS. V lost 6 bases and J 5 bases, leaving 13 bases between the germline ends. The CDR3 DNA is TGTGCCAGCAGGAATGCGGGGGTTACTGAAGCTTTCTTT. Protein product: CASRNAGVTEAFF.

This clone was observed a handful of times. The chain joins TRBV27 to TRBJ2-3; unclear D gene. V was cut by 5 bases and J by 2 bases, with 17 bases left in between. This CDR3 is 16 amino acids long. Germline V gene data show CDR1 as MNHEY and CDR2 as SMNVEV (reference sequence). The DNA for the CDR3 is TGTGCCAGCAGTCCAATCCAGCCCTCTATCACAGATACGCAGTATTTT. Encoded protein: CASSPIQPSITDTQYF.

The chain recombines TRBV6-5 with TRBJ2-7; D remains unclear. CDR3 length: 11 amino acids. Deletions cut 4 bases from V and 2 bases from J, with 3 bases between. CDR1 is MNHEY, CDR2 SVGAGI, per germline. The CDR3 region is CASSSTYEQYF. CDR3 sequence (DNA): TGTGCCAGCAGTTCGACCTACGAGCAGTACTTC.

The rearrangement uses TRBV4-2 and TRBJ1-3; a possible D gene is TRBD1 (6 bases). Germline V gives CDR1 LGHNA, CDR2 YNFKEQ. CDR3 length: 16 amino acids. Trimming shortened V by 5 bases and J by 2 bases, and 16 bases separated the two germline ends. CDR3 nucleotide sequence: TGTGCCAGCAGCATACAGGGTTTCCTAGCTGGAAACACCATATATTTT. Its protein is CASSIQGFLAGNTIYF.

This clone has only a few counts. CDR3 region: CSVDETPDGYTF. CDR3 DNA sequence: TGCAGCGTTGACGAGACGCCCGATGGCTACACCTTC. The chain couples TRBV29-1 to TRBJ1-2, with D hard to call. In germline, CDR1 is SQVTM, CDR2 ANQGSEA. The ends were cut back, 3 bases at V and 6 bases at J, with 11 bases in the middle. This CDR3 has 12 amino acids. Combining the CDR3 with reference TRBV29-1 and TRBJ1-2 gives the whole variable domain SAVISQKPSRDICQRGTSLTIQCQVDSQVTMMFWYRQQPGQSLTLIATANQGSEATYESGFVIDKFPISRPNLTFSTLTVSNMSPEDSSIYLCSVDETPDGYTFGSGTRLTVV.